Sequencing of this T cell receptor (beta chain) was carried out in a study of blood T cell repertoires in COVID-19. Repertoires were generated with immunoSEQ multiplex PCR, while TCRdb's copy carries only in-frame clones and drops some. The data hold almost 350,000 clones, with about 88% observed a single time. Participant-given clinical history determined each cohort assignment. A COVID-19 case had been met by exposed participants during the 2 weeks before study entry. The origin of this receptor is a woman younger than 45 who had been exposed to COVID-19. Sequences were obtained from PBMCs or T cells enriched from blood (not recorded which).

The chain's CDR3 is CAWGGWYQETQYF. Written as DNA, the CDR3 is TGTGCCTGGGGGGGCTGGTACCAAGAGACCCAGTACTTC. The V gene is TRBV30, the J gene TRBJ2-5; D possibly corresponds to TRBD1 (6 bases). Germline loops: CDR1 GTSNPN, CDR2 SVGIG (reference sequence). This CDR3 comprises 13 residues. The V end was cut by 5 bases, the J end by 0 bases, with 10 bases between.